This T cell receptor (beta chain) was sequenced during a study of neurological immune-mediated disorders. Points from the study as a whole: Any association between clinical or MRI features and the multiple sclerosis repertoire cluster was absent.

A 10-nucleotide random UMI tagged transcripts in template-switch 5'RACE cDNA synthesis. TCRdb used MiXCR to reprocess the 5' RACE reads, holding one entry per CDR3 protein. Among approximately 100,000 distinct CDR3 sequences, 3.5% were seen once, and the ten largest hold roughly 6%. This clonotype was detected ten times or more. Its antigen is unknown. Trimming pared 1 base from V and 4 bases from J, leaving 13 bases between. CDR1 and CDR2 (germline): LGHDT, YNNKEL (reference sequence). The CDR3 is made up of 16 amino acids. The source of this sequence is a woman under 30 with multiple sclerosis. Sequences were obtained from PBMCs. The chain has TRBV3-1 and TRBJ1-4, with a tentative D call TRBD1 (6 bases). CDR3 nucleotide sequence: TGTGCCAGCAGCCAAGTCGAAACAGGGATTAATGAAAAACTGTTTTTT. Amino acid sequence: CASSQVETGINEKLFF.